One and the same sample provided the 28 T cell receptor beta chains below, sequenced in a study of blood T cell repertoires in COVID-19. Method: immunoSEQ multiplex PCR; TCRdb's copy keeps in-frame clones and lacks some. The data show 300,000 to 350,000 clones, roughly 89% seen once. Material for sequencing was peripheral blood. The receptors stem from a woman between 35 and 50 years old with COVID-19, enrolled during active disease.

The V call is TRBV28, the J call TRBJ1-6, with 9 bases lining up with TRBD1. CDR3 length equals 14 residues. Germline V gene lookup returns CDR1 MDHEN and CDR2 SYDVKM. Germline trimming cut 7 bases from V and 11 bases from J; bases unmatched to any gene: 9. The CDR3 loop is CASNRDRVRTPLHF. Written as DNA, the CDR3 is TGTGCCAGCAATCGGGACAGGGTTAGAACACCCCTCCACTTT.

The chain is built from TRBV29-1 and TRBJ2-3; tentatively, D is TRBD2 (6 bases). This CDR3 has 13 residues. V was shortened by 8 bases and J by 2 bases, with 14 bases between the two germline ends. Germline V gene sequence: CDR1 SQVTM, CDR2 ANQGSEA. The CDR3 sequence is CSPYSGYTDTQYF. In DNA form, the CDR3 reads TGCAGCCCATATAGCGGATACACAGATACGCAGTATTTT.

The chain employs TRBV4-2 and TRBJ2-3; 10 bases align to TRBD2. Per germline, CDR1 LGHNA and CDR2 YNFKEQ. The V segment lost 0 bases and the J segment 4 bases; nucleotides outside the gene matches: 7. The CDR3 length is 17 residues. In DNA, the CDR3 is TGTGCCAGCAGCCAAGAGATGCTAGCGGGGGCTGCAGATACGCAGTATTTT. Amino acids: CASSQEMLAGAADTQYF.

The chain combines TRBV7-2 with TRBJ2-1; D is undetermined. With 1 base removed from V and 5 bases from J, the gap between germline ends came to 15 bases. Germline V gene lookup returns CDR1 SGHTA and CDR2 FQGNSA. The CDR3 extends over 16 amino acids. CDR3 sequence reads: CASSLESLDRHNEQFF. The CDR3 coding sequence is TGTGCCAGCAGCTTAGAGAGCCTAGATCGGCACAATGAGCAGTTCTTC.

The chain links TRBV9 to TRBJ2-7, with 8 bases identical to TRBD1. CDR3 length equals 14 residues. V shed 4 bases and J 2 bases; nucleotides not matched to a gene: 5. Germline V CDR1 and CDR2: SGDLS, YYNGEE. The CDR3 is CASSRTGTTYEQYF. CDR3 nucleotides: TGTGCCAGCAGCCGGACAGGGACGACCTACGAGCAGTACTTC. Complete variable domain (other parts from reference TRBV9 and TRBJ2-7): DSGVTQTPKHLITATGQRVTLRCSPRSGDLSVYWYQQSLDQGLQFLIQYYNGEERAKGNILERFSAQQFPDLHSELNLSSLELGDSALYFCASSRTGTTYEQYFGPGTRLTVT.

This chain joins TRBV7-2 and TRBJ2-1; TRBD2 is a possible D gene (5 bases). There are 15 residues in the CDR3. The V end lost 5 bases, the J end lost 2 bases, and 13 bases lay between the germline ends. Germline CDR1 reads SGHTA; CDR2 reads FQGNSA. This CDR3 reads CASSQREVPYNEQFF. Here the CDR3 DNA reads TGTGCCAGCAGCCAGAGGGAAGTTCCCTACAATGAGCAGTTCTTC.

The V gene is TRBV27, the J gene TRBJ1-4; D is possibly TRBD1 (6 bases). The CDR3 is 14 residues long. V lost 3 bases, J lost 6 bases, and 11 bases lay in between. Germline assignment: CDR1 MNHEY and CDR2 SMNVEV (reference sequence). The CDR3: CASSFLGADEKLFF. The CDR3 DNA follows: TGTGCCAGCAGTTTCTTGGGGGCGGATGAAAAACTGTTTTTT.

This clone showed up just a few times. V gene TRBV20-1 combines with J gene TRBJ1-2; D gene unclear. This CDR3 has 10 amino acids. Trimming took 2 bases from V and 7 from J, leaving 5 bases between them. Germline CDR1 is DFQATT and CDR2 is SNEGSKA (reference sequence). In DNA, the CDR3 is TGCAGTGCTAGATTGGCTGGCTACACCTTC. Its protein product is CSARLAGYTF.

J is TRBJ2-1 and V is TRBV7-9; 9 bases align to TRBD2. V dropped 5 bases and J dropped 3; count of bases not matched to a gene: 2. The length of the CDR3 is 14 residues. The germline V gene encodes CDR1 SEHNR and CDR2 FQNEAQ (reference sequence). In DNA, the CDR3 is TGTGCCAGCAGCCGGACTAGCGTCTACAATGAGCAGTTCTTC. This sequence encodes CASSRTSVYNEQFF.

CDR3 sequence (DNA): TGTGCCAGCAGCCAGTCCGGACAGGGTTATCGCGGCTACACCTTC. This translates into CASSQSGQGYRGYTF. The rearrangement links TRBV6-2 or TRBV6-3 to TRBJ1-2, with 8 bases fitting TRBD1. CDR3 size: 15 residues. Germline trimming cut 6 bases from V and 8 bases from J; bases unmatched to any gene: 14. Germline CDR1 and CDR2: MNHEY and SVGEGT.

The V call is TRBV5-1, the J call TRBJ1-1; 8 positions agree with TRBD1. V was clipped by 4 bases and J by 2 bases; unmatched bases: 4. The CDR3 is made up of 14 amino acids. The germline CDR1 and CDR2 sequences are SGHRS and YFSETQ. CDR3 in amino acids: CASSQGQVNTEAFF. The DNA for the CDR3 is TGCGCCAGCAGCCAGGGACAGGTTAACACTGAAGCTTTCTTT. Drawing the rest from reference TRBV5-1 and TRBJ1-1, the complete variable domain is KAGVTQTPRYLIKTRGQQVTLSCSPISGHRSVSWYQQTPGQGLQFLFEYFSETQRNKGNFPGRFSGRQFSNSRSEMNVSTLELGDSALYLCASSQGQVNTEAFFGQGTRLTVV.

This clone was found once. This CDR3 reads CASSSRVRDGNTEAFF. The DNA for the CDR3 is TGTGCCAGTAGTTCACGTGTGAGGGATGGGAACACTGAAGCTTTCTTT. The chain combines TRBV19 with TRBJ1-1; D ambiguous. Germline V lookup: CDR1 LNHDA, CDR2 SQIVND (reference sequence). Trimming took 5 bases from V and 1 from J, leaving 17 bases between them. The CDR3 consists of 16 residues.

The V gene is TRBV18, the J gene TRBJ1-1, with D uncertain. V was shortened by 6 bases and J by 6 bases, with 8 bases between the two germline ends. Germline V gene lookup returns CDR1 KGHSH and CDR2 LQKENI. The CDR3 runs 11 residues. The CDR3 coding sequence is TGTGCCAGCTCTCACTCATCTGAAGCTTTCTTT. Its translation is CASSHSSEAFF.

The chain is built from TRBV2 and TRBJ1-1, with TRBD1 matching 12 bases. Per germline, CDR1 SNHLY and CDR2 FYNNEI. The CDR3 covers 14 residues. The V and J ends lost 6 bases and 6 bases, in that order; junction bases with no gene match: 5. CDR3 DNA: TGTGCCAGCAGAGTGGGACAGGGGGCCTCTGAAGCTTTCTTT. Encoded protein: CASRVGQGASEAFF. Based on the CDR3 plus reference TRBV2 and TRBJ1-1, the full variable domain is EPEVTQTPSHQVTQMGQEVILRCVPISNHLYFYWYRQILGQKVEFLVSFYNNEISEKSEIFDDQFSVERPDGSNFTLKIRSTKLEDSAMYFCASRVGQGASEAFFGQGTRLTVV.

V gene TRBV27 combines with J gene TRBJ2-1; 10 bases match TRBD1. The CDR3 length is 16 residues. The germline V gene has CDR1 MNHEY and CDR2 SMNVEV (reference sequence). The ends lost 0 bases at V and 4 bases at J; junction bases unmatched: 3. CDR3 DNA: TGTGCCAGCAGTTTATCGGGGACAGGGGAATACAATGAGCAGTTCTTC. The encoded protein is CASSLSGTGEYNEQFF.

The chain carries TRBV6-5 and TRBJ1-1; possible D gene TRBD1, 5 bases. Trimming removed 6 bases from V and 1 base from J, with 15 bases in between. The CDR3 length is 15 residues. From germline, CDR1 is MNHEY and CDR2 SVGAGI. The CDR3 sequence: CASRDINVRNTEAFF. CDR3 DNA: TGTGCCAGCAGGGACATCAACGTGCGGAACACTGAAGCTTTCTTT.

The chain combines TRBV9 with TRBJ2-2; 8 nucleotides line up with TRBD2. The CDR3 runs 15 residues. V dropped 4 bases and J dropped 4; count of bases not matched to a gene: 6. Per germline, CDR1 SGDLS and CDR2 YYNGEE. CDR3 nucleotide sequence: TGTGCCAGCAGCCCCGGACTAGCTTCCACCGGGGAGCTGTTTTTT. It specifies CASSPGLASTGELFF.

The V and J genes are TRBV5-4 and TRBJ1-3, with TRBD1 identical over 10 bases. J was trimmed by 2 bases and V by 4 bases; bases with no gene match: 12. The CDR3 has 18 amino acids. Germline loops: CDR1 SGHNT, CDR2 YYREEE (reference sequence). The CDR3 bases are TGTGCCAGCAGCGAGGACAGGGGGTCTCCTTCTGCTGGAAACACCATATATTTT. The encoded protein is CASSEDRGSPSAGNTIYF.

This clone has more than one count but fewer than ten. J is TRBJ2-3 and V is TRBV10-3, with TRBD2 identical over 12 bases. The V and J ends lost 7 bases and 6 bases, in that order; junction bases with no gene match: 5. Germline V gene sequence: CDR1 ENHRY, CDR2 SYGVKD. CDR3 length: 14 amino acids. The chain's CDR3 is CAITSGREEDTQYF. Here the CDR3 DNA reads TGTGCCATCACTAGCGGGAGGGAAGAGGATACGCAGTATTTT.

The CDR3 coding sequence is TGTGCCATCAGTGAGACAGGGGAGGGCTACACCTTC. Encoded protein: CAISETGEGYTF. The gene calls are TRBV10-3 and TRBJ1-2; 7 positions agree with TRBD1. Germline CDR1 reads ENHRY; CDR2 reads SYGVKD. The CDR3 totals 12 residues. Trimming at V came to 2 bases and at J to 8 bases, leaving 2 bases not matched to a gene.

The V call is TRBV19, the J call TRBJ2-7, with a possible D match to TRBD2 (5 bases). Per the germline V gene, CDR1 is LNHDA and CDR2 is SQIVND (reference sequence). The length of the CDR3 is 14 residues. The ends were cut back, 0 bases at V and 5 bases at J, with 11 bases in the middle. CDR3 nucleotide sequence: TGTGCCAGTAGTATAGATCCCGGGGTGGACGAGCAGTACTTC. This translates into CASSIDPGVDEQYF.

V is TRBV7-9 and J is TRBJ1-5; D remains unclear. This CDR3 comprises 15 residues. The V end was cut by 5 bases, the J end by 0 bases, with 11 bases between. Per germline, CDR1 SEHNR and CDR2 FQNEAQ (reference sequence). CDR3 loop: CASSLSEISNQPQHF. The DNA of the CDR3 is TGTGCCAGCAGCCTCAGCGAGATTAGCAATCAGCCCCAGCATTTT.

This rearrangement joins TRBV6-5 to TRBJ1-5, with D hard to call. V gave up 7 bases and J gave up 4 bases, with 17 bases separating them. Germline V gene data show CDR1 as MNHEY and CDR2 as SVGAGI. This CDR3 contains 15 residues. CDR3 nucleotide sequence: TGTGCCAGCACTAGCGATGTGGGGTTTAATCAGCCCCAGCATTTT. It codes for CASTSDVGFNQPQHF.

This clone was counted a single time. J is TRBJ1-1 and V is TRBV4-3, with unresolved D. This CDR3 region has 16 residues. Germline CDR1 reads LGHNA; CDR2 reads YSLEER. Trimming cost V 0 bases and J 0 bases, with 11 bases left between them. The CDR3, as DNA: TGCGCCAGCAGCCAAGATTGGGAGGGCCTGAACACTGAAGCTTTCTTT. Translating gives CASSQDWEGLNTEAFF.

On this clone itself: Different DNA sequences within this sample yield the same CDR3. This chain connects TRBV5-1 to TRBJ1-1, with 9 bases lining up with TRBD1. Germline V CDR1 and CDR2: SGHRS, YFSETQ. V shed 0 bases, J shed 5 bases, and the junction held 5 bases outside the gene matches. This CDR3 region has 15 residues. The CDR3 nucleotides read TGCGCCAGCAGCTTGGCCGGACAGGGGTGGACTGAAGCTTTCTTT. Its translation: CASSLAGQGWTEAFF.

This rearrangement joins TRBV19 to TRBJ1-2, with D possibly being TRBD1 (6 bases). CDR1 LNHDA and CDR2 SQIVND come from the germline V gene (reference sequence). Trimming cost V 4 bases and J 8 bases, with 14 bases left between them. This CDR3 has 13 residues. The CDR3 spells CASSRGQSGGYTF. The DNA of the CDR3 is TGTGCCAGTAGTAGAGGACAGTCGGGAGGCTACACCTTC. Full variable domain (remainder filled in from reference TRBV19 and TRBJ1-2): DGGITQSPKYLFRKEGQNVTLSCEQNLNHDAMYWYRQDPGQGLRLIYYSQIVNDFQKGDIAEGYSVSREKKESFPLTVTSAQKNPTAFYLCASSRGQSGGYTFGSGTRLTVV.

The V gene is TRBV4-2, the J gene TRBJ1-1; tentative D call: TRBD1 (5 bases). Trimming removed 3 bases at V and 0 bases at J, with 8 bases between. Germline CDR1 is LGHNA and CDR2 is YNFKEQ. This CDR3 is built from 14 residues. CDR3 in amino acids: CASSQDIMNTEAFF. The DNA of the CDR3 is TGTGCCAGCAGCCAGGACATCATGAACACTGAAGCTTTCTTT.

The V and J genes are TRBV3-1 (or the pseudogene TRBV3-2) and TRBJ2-5, with a tentative D call TRBD2 (6 bases). The CDR3 spans 14 residues. In germline, CDR1 is LGHDT, CDR2 YNNKEL (reference sequence). With 0 bases removed from V and 5 bases from J, the gap between germline ends came to 10 bases. For the CDR3, the DNA is TGTGCCAGCAGCCAAGAAACTAGCCTGGAGACCCAGTACTTC. Protein sequence: CASSQETSLETQYF.